This T cell receptor beta chain was sequenced during a study of cytomegalovirus exposure and HLA in healthy donors. Study conclusions and caveats: Specificity for CMV antigens was confirmed in vitro for a few of the CMV-associated chains.

There are a few counts of this clone. Its antigen is still unknown. The PCR ran on 60 Vbeta and 13 Jbeta primers. Profiled with immunoSEQ multiplex PCR; TCRdb holds only in-frame clones, not every one. Of approximately 140,000 clones in the sample, 60% to 85% were seen once. The sequence was collected from a male donor in good health and CMV-seronegative. Sequenced input: PBMCs.

The DNA for the CDR3 is TGTGCCAGCAGTGTGGACAGGAAGCTGCTGAACACTGAAGCTTTCTTT. Protein: CASSVDRKLLNTEAFF. This chain uses TRBV2 with TRBJ1-1; TRBD1 aligns across 7 bases. The V gene end was trimmed by 4 bases and the J gene end by 0 bases; junction bases not matched to a gene: 8. In germline, CDR1 is SNHLY, CDR2 FYNNEI. There are 16 residues in the CDR3.